Listed below are T cell receptor beta chains from one sample, sequenced in a study of T cell changes during pregnancy in multiple sclerosis. The repertoire was sequenced with immunoSEQ multiplex PCR; TCRdb's copy has only in-frame clones and lacks some. Seen here are about 44,000 clones, around 96% observed once, and the top ten hold 0.89%. This specimen consisted of peripheral blood, obtained in the second trimester of pregnancy. Receptors originate from a female donor with multiple sclerosis, enrolled in a pregnancy study. CDR3s include the opening cysteine and the closing phenylalanine or tryptophan.

v_call,cdr3_length,j_call,cdr3_aa
TRBV27,16,TRBJ2-1,CASYTSGVISYNEQFF
TRBV2,16,TRBJ2-2,CASSEVYGGLSGELFF
TRBV27,14,TRBJ2-1,CASSLQRAYNEQFF
TRBV29-1,13,TRBJ2-7,CSVVLGSWYEQYF
TRBV6-1,16,TRBJ2-7,CASSEDGSGAFYEQYF
TRBV27,14,TRBJ2-7,CASSWREGSVEQYF
TRBV13,13,TRBJ2-7,CASSWDRGYEQYF
TRBV18,14,TRBJ2-1,CASSPPSRGNEQFF
TRBV7-3,13,TRBJ2-7,CASSLTGRGEQYF
TRBV21-1,18,TRBJ2-3,CASSKAGTGGAGTDTQYF
TRBV7-8,15,TRBJ2-1,CASSSPGGSYNEQFF
TRBV18,14,TRBJ1-1,CASSPRNSDTEAFF
TRBV7-6,12,TRBJ2-7,CASSSRGHEQYF
TRBV5-1,14,TRBJ1-1,CASSLGGQNTEAFF
TRBV20-1,11,TRBJ1-1,CSALDRSEAFF
TRBV29-1,14,TRBJ1-5,CSVVSGGGGQPQHF
TRBV10-3,18,TRBJ2-2,CAISDRWGEASNTGELFF
TRBV19,15,TRBJ2-7,CASSLSGPITDEQYF
TRBV6-5,14,TRBJ1-3,CASSSVFSGNTIYF
TRBV6-5,15,TRBJ1-1,CASSSNGQGWTEAFF
TRBV27,15,TRBJ1-6,CASSAGPNYNSPLHF
TRBV11-2,15,TRBJ2-2,CASSFRVANTGELFF
TRBV5-8,15,TRBJ2-1,CASSLTNQAYNEQFF
TRBV7-9,14,TRBJ1-1,CASSLRTASTEAFF
TRBV5-1,14,TRBJ1-1,CASSRDRGVTEAFF
TRBV19,14,TRBJ2-5,CASSRQGKVETQYF
TRBV7-9,15,TRBJ2-3,CASSPSGSSTDTQYF
TRBV28,17,TRBJ2-1,CASSLFGLGEGRGEQFF
TRBV11-2,16,TRBJ2-1,CASSLSGTVVYNEQFF
TRBV30,15,TRBJ2-1,CAWSVSSGRAHEQFF
TRBV5-4,13,TRBJ2-5,CASSLDIPGTQYF
TRBV5-6,15,TRBJ1-2,CASSPRYRGMHGYTF
TRBV18,16,TRBJ2-7,CASSPQKAGVFYEQYF
TRBV7-9,17,TRBJ1-1,CASSLIGEGIRNTEAFF
TRBV6-5,14,TRBJ2-7,CASSPGTGQYEQYF
TRBV4-2,16,TRBJ2-3,CASSQGPGQAADTQYF
TRBV7-8,15,TRBJ1-2,CASSSNRGANYGYTF
TRBV14,15,TRBJ2-7,CASSPRAGGSHEQYF
TRBV6-5,13,TRBJ1-2,CASSSDRLYGYTF
TRBV30,15,TRBJ2-1,CAWNSGGGPDNEQFF
TRBV7-3,16,TRBJ2-2,CASSLNARGLSGELFF
TRBV28,16,TRBJ2-7,CASSFVRTGLIYEQYF
TRBV7-2,13,TRBJ2-7,CASSLEPVYEQYF
TRBV27,12,TRBJ2-7,CASSFTGAEQYF
TRBV19,13,TRBJ1-1,CASSPWTGPEAFF
TRBV30,14,TRBJ1-3,CAWRRGGSGNTIYF
TRBV6-6,13,TRBJ1-2,CASSWDRVEGYTF
TRBV5-1,13,TRBJ2-2,CASSPGLTGELFF
TRBV11-2,13,TRBJ1-1,CASSSGGSTEAFF